Shown below are 3 T cell receptor beta chains from a single sample sequenced in a study of T cells in Graves' hyperthyroidism and ophthalmopathy. Amplification targeted TCR beta CDR3 regions from RNA transcripts. The HTBI set primed first-round TCR CDR3 RT-PCR. One entry per CDR3 protein results from TCRdb running MiXCR on the multiplex PCR reads. The sample shows some 550,000 distinct CDR3 sequences, more than 15% of them seen only once. Material: blood. Source of these receptors: a woman aged 40 to 50 with Graves' ophthalmopathy.

This clonotype was observed a handful of times. The chain uses TRBV6-5 and TRBJ1-5; D is possibly TRBD1 (5 bases). The CDR3 is 14 residues long. Germline CDR1 reads MNHEY; CDR2 reads SVGAGI. Deletions cut 2 bases from V and 3 bases from J, with 8 bases between. The CDR3 loop reads CASSYGATNQPQHF. In nucleotides, the CDR3 is TGTGCCAGCAGTTACGGGGCGACCAATCAGCCCCAGCATTTT.

This clonotype came up a few times. The V and J genes are TRBV27 and TRBJ2-5; D call uncertain. V lost 4 bases and J lost 7, with 10 bases in between. The CDR3 is made up of 12 amino acids. Germline assignment: CDR1 MNHEY and CDR2 SMNVEV (reference sequence). In nucleotides, the CDR3 is TGTGCCAGCAGTTCTGTCCCGGGGACCCAGTACTTC. Amino acid sequence: CASSSVPGTQYF.

The rearrangement joins TRBV6-2 or TRBV6-3 to TRBJ2-5; D may be TRBD2 (6 bases). This CDR3 has 16 amino acids. CDR1 is MNHEY and CDR2 is SVGEGT in the germline V gene. The ends were cut back, 2 bases at V and 5 bases at J, with 18 bases in the middle. DNA for the CDR3: TGTGCCAGCAGTTACGGCAACGCGGGGTCGGGGGAGACCCAGTACTTC. It encodes CASSYGNAGSGETQYF.